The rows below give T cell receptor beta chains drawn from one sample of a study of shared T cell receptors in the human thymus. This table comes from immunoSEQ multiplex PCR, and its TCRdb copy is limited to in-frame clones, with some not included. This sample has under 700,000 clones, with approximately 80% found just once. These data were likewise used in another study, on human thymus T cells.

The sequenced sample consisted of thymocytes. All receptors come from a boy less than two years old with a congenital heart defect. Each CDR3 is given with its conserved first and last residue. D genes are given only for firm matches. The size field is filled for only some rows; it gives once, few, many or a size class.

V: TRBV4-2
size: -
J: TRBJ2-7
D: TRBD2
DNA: TGTGCCAGCGCCCGATTAGCGGGAGGATCCTACGAGCAGTACTTC
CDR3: CASARLAGGSYEQYF

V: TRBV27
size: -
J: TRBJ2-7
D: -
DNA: TGTGCCAGCAGTTTATCTGTCCGTGAGGCCTACGAGCAGTACTTC
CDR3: CASSLSVREAYEQYF

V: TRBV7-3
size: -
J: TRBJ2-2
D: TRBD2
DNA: TGTGCCAGCAGCTTATCGGCGGGAGCGTCCGGGGAGCTGTTTTTT
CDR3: CASSLSAGASGELFF

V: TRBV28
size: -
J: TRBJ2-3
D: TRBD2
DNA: TGTGCCAGCAACCCACTAGCGGGGATCACAGATACGCAGTATTTT
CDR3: CASNPLAGITDTQYF

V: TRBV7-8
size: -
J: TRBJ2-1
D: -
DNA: TGTGCCAGCAGCTTTGACCGAGGCTACAATGAGCAGTTCTTC
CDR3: CASSFDRGYNEQFF

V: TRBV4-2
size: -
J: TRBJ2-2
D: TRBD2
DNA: TGTGCCAGCAGCCTGAACCCCTCTAGCGGCACGAACACCGGGGAGCTGTTTTTT
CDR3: CASSLNPSSGTNTGELFF

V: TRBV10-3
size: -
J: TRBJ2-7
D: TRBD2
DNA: TGTGCCATCAGGGGACTAACCAAGGGCGAGCAGTACTTC
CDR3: CAIRGLTKGEQYF

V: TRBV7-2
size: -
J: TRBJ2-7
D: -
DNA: TGTGCCAGCAGCTTAGAGGCGAGCGGCTACGAGCAGTACTTC
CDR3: CASSLEASGYEQYF

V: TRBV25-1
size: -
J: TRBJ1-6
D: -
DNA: TGTGCCAGCAGTCACAGTAATTCACCCCTCCACTTT
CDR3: CASSHSNSPLHF

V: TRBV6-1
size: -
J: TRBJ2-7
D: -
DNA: TGTGCCAGCAGCCTCGCGAAAACCTACGAGCAGTACTTC
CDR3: CASSLAKTYEQYF

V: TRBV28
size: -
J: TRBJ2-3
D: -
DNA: TGTGCCAGCAGTTTGCGCCCCCAACGGCGGGACGCTAGGGTAGATACGCAGTATTTT
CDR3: CASSLRPQRRDARVDTQYF

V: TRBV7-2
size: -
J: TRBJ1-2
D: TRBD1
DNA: TGTGCCAGCAGCTGCAAAACCCCCGGGACAGCTTGCTATGGCTACACCTTC
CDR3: CASSCKTPGTACYGYTF

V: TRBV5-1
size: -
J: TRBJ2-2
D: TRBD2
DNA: TGCGCCAGCCGAGGACTAGCGGGAGACAGGACCGGGGAGCTGTTTTTT
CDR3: CASRGLAGDRTGELFF

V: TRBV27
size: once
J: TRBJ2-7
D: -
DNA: TGTGCCAGCAGTCCCTGGAGACCAAAGGAGGGATACGAGCAGTACTTC
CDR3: CASSPWRPKEGYEQYF

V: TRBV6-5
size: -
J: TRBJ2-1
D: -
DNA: TGTGCCAGCAGTTCCCTGGGGGCCCCCTCCTACAATGAGCAGTTCTTC
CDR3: CASSSLGAPSYNEQFF

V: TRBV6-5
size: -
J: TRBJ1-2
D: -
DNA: TGTGCCAGCAGTTACGAGGCCTCCCATAACTATGGCTACACCTTC
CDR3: CASSYEASHNYGYTF

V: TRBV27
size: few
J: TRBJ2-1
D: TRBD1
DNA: TGTGCCAGCAGCCCTAGACAGGGGCGACACAATGAGCAGTTCTTC
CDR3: CASSPRQGRHNEQFF

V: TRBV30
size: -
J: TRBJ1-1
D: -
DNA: TGTGCCTGGTCCTGGCCCGGACGGCGGGACACTGAAGCTTTCTTT
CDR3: CAWSWPGRRDTEAFF

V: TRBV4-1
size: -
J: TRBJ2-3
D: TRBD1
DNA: TGCGCCAGCAGCTTACCCACGGCGGACAGGGGGCTTGACACAGATACGCAGTATTTT
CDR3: CASSLPTADRGLDTDTQYF

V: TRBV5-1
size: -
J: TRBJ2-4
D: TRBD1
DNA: TGCGCCAGCAGCAGGGACAGGGGGAACATTCAGTACTTC
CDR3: CASSRDRGNIQYF

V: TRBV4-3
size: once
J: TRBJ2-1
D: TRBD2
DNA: TGCGCCAGCAGCCCCACTAGCGGGAGTAGGGATGAGCAGTTCTTC
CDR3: CASSPTSGSRDEQFF

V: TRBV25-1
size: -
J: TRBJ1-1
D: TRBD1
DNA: TGTGCCAGCAGCCGAACAGGGGAATCTGAAGCTTTCTTT
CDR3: CASSRTGESEAFF